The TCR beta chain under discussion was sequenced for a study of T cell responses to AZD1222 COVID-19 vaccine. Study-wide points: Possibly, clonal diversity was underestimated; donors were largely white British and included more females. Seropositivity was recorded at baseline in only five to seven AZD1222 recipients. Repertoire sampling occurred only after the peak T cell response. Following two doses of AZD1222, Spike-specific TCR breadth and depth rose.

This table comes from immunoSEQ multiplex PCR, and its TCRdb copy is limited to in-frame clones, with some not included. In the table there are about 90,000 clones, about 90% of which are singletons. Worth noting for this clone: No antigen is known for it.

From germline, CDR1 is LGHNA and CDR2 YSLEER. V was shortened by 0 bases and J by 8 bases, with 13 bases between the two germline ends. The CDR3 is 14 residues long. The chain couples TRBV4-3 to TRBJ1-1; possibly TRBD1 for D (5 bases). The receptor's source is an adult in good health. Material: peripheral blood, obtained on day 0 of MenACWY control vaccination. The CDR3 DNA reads TGCGCCAGCAGCCAAGATTGGCAGGGCCGCGAAGCTTTCTTT. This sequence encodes CASSQDWQGREAFF.